Listed here is a single TCR beta chain. This record comes from a study of shared clonotypes between healthy human individuals. CDR1 is SGHDT and CDR2 is YYEEEE in the germline V gene. The CDR3 runs 17 residues. V lost 0 bases and J 0 bases, leaving 13 bases between the germline ends. Clones were sequenced by immunoSEQ multiplex PCR, and TCRdb holds only the in-frame ones, with some missing. The top ten hold roughly an eighth of the sample, which has hundreds of thousands of clones, around 79% seen once. The chain employs TRBV5-6 and TRBJ1-3; tentatively, D is TRBD1 (6 bases). Material for sequencing was PBMCs. This TCR came from a woman in her forties in good health. Some clones in this sample may be carry-over from other donors' samples. For the CDR3, the DNA is TGTGCCAGCAGCTTGGATTCCCGGACAGCCTCTGGAAACACCATATATTTT. It specifies CASSLDSRTASGNTIYF.